Below are 20 T cell receptor beta chains sequenced from a single sample in a study of T cell responses to AZD1222 COVID-19 vaccine. Sequenced by immunoSEQ multiplex PCR; TCRdb stores in-frame clones only, minus some. Among around 96,000 clones listed, 85% to 90% were seen once. The sample in question was peripheral blood, obtained 28 days after the second AZD1222 dose. These receptors came from an adult who received the AZD1222 COVID-19 vaccine.

This clone was seen just once. The genes are TRBV6-4 and TRBJ1-2, with D perhaps matching TRBD1 (5 bases). The CDR3 is made up of 15 amino acids. Trimming took 4 bases from V and 8 from J, leaving 20 bases between them. The germline V gene has CDR1 MRHNA and CDR2 SNTAGT. This CDR3 reads CASSVEKGTVGGYTF. CDR3 DNA sequence: TGTGCCAGCAGTGTGGAGAAGGGGACGGTCGGAGGCTACACCTTC.

The chain uses TRBV19 and TRBJ2-1; 9 bases are shared with TRBD2. The CDR3 loop spans 16 amino acids. Per the germline V gene, CDR1 is LNHDA and CDR2 is SQIVND (reference sequence). Germline trimming cut 7 bases from V and 4 bases from J; bases unmatched to any gene: 11. As DNA, the CDR3 is TGTGCCAGTAACTCGGGGGCGAGCGGGGGGTACAATGAGCAGTTCTTC. Amino acid sequence: CASNSGASGGYNEQFF.

This clone was counted once. CDR3 protein: CASSDSKLQGSSYNSPLHF. As DNA, the CDR3 is TGTGCCAGCAGCGACTCCAAATTGCAGGGAAGCTCCTATAATTCACCCCTCCACTTT. The chain uses TRBV9 and TRBJ1-6, with D possibly TRBD1 on 5 matching bases. Looked up from germline, CDR1 is SGDLS and CDR2 is YYNGEE. Trimming took 3 bases from V and 0 from J, leaving 19 bases between them. The CDR3 contains 19 residues.

The chain employs TRBV19 and TRBJ1-4; 10 bases map to TRBD1. J gave up 5 bases and V 4 bases, and 4 bases lay outside the gene matches. The V gene's germline CDR1 is LNHDA and CDR2 SQIVND (reference sequence). The CDR3 extends over 15 amino acids. CDR3 in DNA: TGTGCCAGTAGTACCAGGACAGGGGGGAATGAAAAACTGTTTTTT. This gives the protein CASSTRTGGNEKLFF.

The chain couples TRBV5-1 to TRBJ2-3; 8 bases line up with TRBD2. The CDR3 has 16 amino acids. The trim removed 4 bases at V and 4 bases at J, leaving 11 bases unmatched. CDR1 is SGHRS and CDR2 is YFSETQ in the germline V gene. The DNA for the CDR3 is TGCGCCAGCAGCAACTGGAGGGGACTAGATTCAGATACGCAGTATTTT. Its protein is CASSNWRGLDSDTQYF.

This CDR3 is CASSAPPGTSITGELFF. Here the CDR3 DNA reads TGTGCCAGCAGTGCTCCCCCCGGGACTAGCATCACCGGGGAGCTGTTTTTT. The chain has TRBV2 and TRBJ2-2; 9 nucleotides align to TRBD2. Germline-derived CDR1 and CDR2 are SNHLY and FYNNEI. After removal of 4 bases from V and 4 bases from J, the junction contained 10 bases not matched to a gene. The CDR3 is 17 residues long.

The J gene is TRBJ2-1, the V gene TRBV27; no reliable D call. Germline CDR1 MNHEY, CDR2 SMNVEV (reference sequence). Trimming cost V 2 bases and J 2 bases, with 10 bases left between them. The CDR3 covers 15 residues. The CDR3 spells CASSLLGPTYNEQFF. CDR3 nucleotide sequence: TGTGCCAGCAGTTTACTAGGACCGACCTACAATGAGCAGTTCTTC.

The J gene is TRBJ1-2, the V gene TRBV30, with a tentative D call TRBD1 (5 bases). V lost 3 bases to trimming and J lost 6 bases, with 11 bases between them. Germline CDR1 and CDR2: GTSNPN and SVGIG (reference sequence). This CDR3 comprises 12 residues. The CDR3 nucleotides are TGTGCCTGGAGACGTCAGGGCAATGGCTACACCTTC. This encodes CAWRRQGNGYTF.

The genes are TRBV18 and TRBJ1-2; D call uncertain. The CDR3 length is 13 residues. V gave up 4 bases and J gave up 8 bases, with 14 bases separating them. Germline V lookup: CDR1 KGHSH, CDR2 LQKENI. For the CDR3, the DNA is TGTGCCAGCTCACAGGACGGACCTAGGGGCTACACCTTC. Translated: CASSQDGPRGYTF. The full variable domain, completed using reference TRBV18 and TRBJ1-2, is NAGVMQNPRHLVRRRGQEARLRCSPMKGHSHVYWYRQLPEEGLKFMVYLQKENIIDESGMPKERFSAEFPKEGPSILRIQQVVRGDSAAYFCASSQDGPRGYTFGSGTRLTVV.

CDR3 in DNA: TGTGCCAGCAGCCCGGGGACTAGCGAGCGTAGAGATACGCAGTATTTT. This gives the protein CASSPGTSERRDTQYF. This sequence joins TRBV9 and TRBJ2-3; 10 bases align to TRBD2. The CDR3 sequence is 16 residues long. The V segment lost 4 bases and the J segment 5 bases; nucleotides outside the gene matches: 10. From germline, CDR1 is SGDLS and CDR2 YYNGEE. Drawing the rest from reference TRBV9 and TRBJ2-3, the complete variable domain is DSGVTQTPKHLITATGQRVTLRCSPRSGDLSVYWYQQSLDQGLQFLIQYYNGEERAKGNILERFSAQQFPDLHSELNLSSLELGDSALYFCASSPGTSERRDTQYFGPGTRLTVL.

On this clone itself: The sample contains more than one DNA sequence encoding this CDR3. The genes are TRBV6-1 and TRBJ1-1; D gene ambiguous. Germline V gives CDR1 MNHNS, CDR2 SASEGT. CDR3 length: 12 amino acids. The V end was cut by 2 bases, the J end by 4 bases, with 5 bases between. CDR3 DNA sequence: TGTGCCAGCAGTGAACGGGGCACTGAAGCTTTCTTT. It translates to CASSERGTEAFF.

This chain uses TRBV19 with TRBJ2-3; D not certain. V shed 7 bases and J shed 0 bases, with 8 bases lying between them. CDR3 length: 13 amino acids. Germline V gene lookup returns CDR1 LNHDA and CDR2 SQIVND (reference sequence). CDR3 loop: CASNSPSTDTQYF. CDR3 DNA: TGTGCCAGTAACAGCCCTAGCACAGATACGCAGTATTTT.

In its sample, this clone was seen a few times. The genes are TRBV5-1 and TRBJ2-2; D possibly corresponds to TRBD1 (5 bases). The germline V gene encodes CDR1 SGHRS and CDR2 YFSETQ. V was clipped by 3 bases and J by 7 bases, with 16 bases between them. The CDR3 is made up of 15 amino acids. This chain's CDR3 is CASSSLTASNGELFF. CDR3 DNA: TGCGCCAGCAGCTCTCTGACAGCTTCAAACGGGGAGCTGTTTTTT.

The chain employs TRBV23-1 and TRBJ2-7, with 9 bases identical to TRBD2. TRBV23-1 belongs to the ORF category, with a function that is uncertain. V gave up 8 bases and J gave up 3 bases; unmatched junction bases: 11. The CDR3 covers 15 residues. The CDR3 region is CASGRGGSHYYEQYF. Here the CDR3 DNA reads TGCGCCAGCGGGCGGGGGGGTAGTCATTACTACGAGCAGTACTTC.

The rearrangement links TRBV15 to TRBJ2-1; 8 positions match TRBD2. Germline V gives CDR1 LNHNV, CDR2 YYDKDF (reference sequence). V shed 1 base, J shed 8 bases, and the junction held 4 bases outside the gene matches. CDR3 length equals 14 residues. CDR3 sequence: CATSRALADYEQFF. CDR3 bases: TGTGCCACCAGCAGAGCACTAGCGGACTATGAGCAGTTCTTC. Full variable domain (missing parts from reference TRBV15 and TRBJ2-1): DAMVIQNPRYQVTQFGKPVTLSCSQTLNHNVMYWYQQKSSQAPKLLFHYYDKDFNNEADTPDNFQSRRPNTSFCFLDIRSPGLGDTAMYLCATSRALADYEQFFGPGTRLTVL.

The gene calls are TRBV10-3 and TRBJ2-2; a weak D match, TRBD1 (5 bases). Germline CDR1 ENHRY, CDR2 SYGVKD. This CDR3 comprises 15 residues. Trimming took off 4 bases at V and 3 bases at J, with 12 bases between the two ends. Here the CDR3 DNA reads TGTGCCATCAGTGCAGGGCCCACATACACCGGGGAGCTGTTTTTT. Its translation: CAISAGPTYTGELFF.

This chain joins TRBV7-2 and TRBJ1-4; 7 bases agree with TRBD1. The germline gives CDR1 SGHTA, CDR2 FQGNSA. This CDR3 contains 14 residues. V dropped 4 bases and J dropped 8; count of bases not matched to a gene: 7. CDR3 amino acids: CASSYQGGAEKLFF. CDR3 bases: TGTGCCAGCAGCTACCAGGGGGGGGCGGAAAAACTGTTTTTT.

This chain connects TRBV14 to TRBJ1-2, with D perhaps TRBD1 (6 bases). The V end lost 3 bases, the J end lost 2 bases, and 16 bases lay between the germline ends. CDR1 is SGHDN and CDR2 is FVKESK in the germline V gene. The CDR3 has 16 residues. Written as DNA, the CDR3 is TGTGCCAGCAGCCAGACGGGGGCTCCCTCCAACTATGGCTACACCTTC. Translating it yields CASSQTGAPSNYGYTF.

The rearrangement uses TRBV7-2 and TRBJ2-7; D possibly matches TRBD1 or TRBD2 (5 bases each). The CDR3 loop spans 14 amino acids. Per the germline V gene, CDR1 is SGHTA and CDR2 is FQGNSA. With 1 base removed from V and 1 base from J, the gap between germline ends came to 8 bases. In DNA form, the CDR3 reads TGTGCCAGCAGCTTAGGGGACGTTTCCTACGAGCAGTACTTC. Its protein is CASSLGDVSYEQYF.

This chain connects TRBV7-6 to TRBJ2-3; 12 bases match TRBD2. CDR3 size: 15 residues. V lost 2 bases to trimming and J lost 4 bases; unmatched junction nucleotides: 1. Germline CDR1 SGHVS, CDR2 FNYEAQ. CDR3 sequence: CASSLRTSGADTQYF. CDR3 sequence (DNA): TGTGCCAGCAGCTTAAGGACTAGCGGGGCAGATACGCAGTATTTT.